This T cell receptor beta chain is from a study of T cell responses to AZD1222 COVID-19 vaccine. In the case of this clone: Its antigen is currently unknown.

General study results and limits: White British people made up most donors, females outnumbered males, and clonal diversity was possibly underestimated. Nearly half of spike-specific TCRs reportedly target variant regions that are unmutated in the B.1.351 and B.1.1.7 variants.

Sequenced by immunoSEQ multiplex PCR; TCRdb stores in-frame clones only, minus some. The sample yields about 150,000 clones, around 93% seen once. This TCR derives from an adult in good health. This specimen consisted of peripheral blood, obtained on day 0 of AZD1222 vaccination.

CDR3 sequence (DNA): TGTGCCAGCAGCAGACTCCTTAGACTAGCGGGGGACTCCTACAATGAGCAGTTCTTC. Translation: CASSRLLRLAGDSYNEQFF. The rearrangement links TRBV27 to TRBJ2-1; 12 bases are a match to TRBD2. With V trimmed by 6 bases and J by 0 bases, 12 bases remained unmatched. CDR1 and CDR2 from the germline V gene are MNHEY and SMNVEV (reference sequence). The CDR3 consists of 19 residues.